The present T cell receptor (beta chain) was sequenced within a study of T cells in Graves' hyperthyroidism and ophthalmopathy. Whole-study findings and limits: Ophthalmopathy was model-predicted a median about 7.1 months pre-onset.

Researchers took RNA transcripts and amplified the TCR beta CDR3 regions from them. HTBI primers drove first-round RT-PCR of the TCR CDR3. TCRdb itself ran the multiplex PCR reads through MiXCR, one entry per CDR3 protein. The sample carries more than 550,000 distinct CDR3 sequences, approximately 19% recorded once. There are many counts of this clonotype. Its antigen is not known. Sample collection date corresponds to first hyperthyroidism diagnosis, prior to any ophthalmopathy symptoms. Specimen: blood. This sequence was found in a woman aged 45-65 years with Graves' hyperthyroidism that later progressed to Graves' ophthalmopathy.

The CDR3 protein is CASSPGTGGGEQYF. The CDR3 region has the DNA TGTGCCAGCAGCCCCGGGACAGGGGGCGGCGAGCAGTACTTC. The chain is built from TRBV11-2 and TRBJ2-7; TRBD1 matches 12 bases. The CDR3 is made up of 14 amino acids. Germline V gene sequence: CDR1 SGHAT, CDR2 FQNNGV. V shed 5 bases and J 6 bases; nucleotides not matched to a gene: 5.